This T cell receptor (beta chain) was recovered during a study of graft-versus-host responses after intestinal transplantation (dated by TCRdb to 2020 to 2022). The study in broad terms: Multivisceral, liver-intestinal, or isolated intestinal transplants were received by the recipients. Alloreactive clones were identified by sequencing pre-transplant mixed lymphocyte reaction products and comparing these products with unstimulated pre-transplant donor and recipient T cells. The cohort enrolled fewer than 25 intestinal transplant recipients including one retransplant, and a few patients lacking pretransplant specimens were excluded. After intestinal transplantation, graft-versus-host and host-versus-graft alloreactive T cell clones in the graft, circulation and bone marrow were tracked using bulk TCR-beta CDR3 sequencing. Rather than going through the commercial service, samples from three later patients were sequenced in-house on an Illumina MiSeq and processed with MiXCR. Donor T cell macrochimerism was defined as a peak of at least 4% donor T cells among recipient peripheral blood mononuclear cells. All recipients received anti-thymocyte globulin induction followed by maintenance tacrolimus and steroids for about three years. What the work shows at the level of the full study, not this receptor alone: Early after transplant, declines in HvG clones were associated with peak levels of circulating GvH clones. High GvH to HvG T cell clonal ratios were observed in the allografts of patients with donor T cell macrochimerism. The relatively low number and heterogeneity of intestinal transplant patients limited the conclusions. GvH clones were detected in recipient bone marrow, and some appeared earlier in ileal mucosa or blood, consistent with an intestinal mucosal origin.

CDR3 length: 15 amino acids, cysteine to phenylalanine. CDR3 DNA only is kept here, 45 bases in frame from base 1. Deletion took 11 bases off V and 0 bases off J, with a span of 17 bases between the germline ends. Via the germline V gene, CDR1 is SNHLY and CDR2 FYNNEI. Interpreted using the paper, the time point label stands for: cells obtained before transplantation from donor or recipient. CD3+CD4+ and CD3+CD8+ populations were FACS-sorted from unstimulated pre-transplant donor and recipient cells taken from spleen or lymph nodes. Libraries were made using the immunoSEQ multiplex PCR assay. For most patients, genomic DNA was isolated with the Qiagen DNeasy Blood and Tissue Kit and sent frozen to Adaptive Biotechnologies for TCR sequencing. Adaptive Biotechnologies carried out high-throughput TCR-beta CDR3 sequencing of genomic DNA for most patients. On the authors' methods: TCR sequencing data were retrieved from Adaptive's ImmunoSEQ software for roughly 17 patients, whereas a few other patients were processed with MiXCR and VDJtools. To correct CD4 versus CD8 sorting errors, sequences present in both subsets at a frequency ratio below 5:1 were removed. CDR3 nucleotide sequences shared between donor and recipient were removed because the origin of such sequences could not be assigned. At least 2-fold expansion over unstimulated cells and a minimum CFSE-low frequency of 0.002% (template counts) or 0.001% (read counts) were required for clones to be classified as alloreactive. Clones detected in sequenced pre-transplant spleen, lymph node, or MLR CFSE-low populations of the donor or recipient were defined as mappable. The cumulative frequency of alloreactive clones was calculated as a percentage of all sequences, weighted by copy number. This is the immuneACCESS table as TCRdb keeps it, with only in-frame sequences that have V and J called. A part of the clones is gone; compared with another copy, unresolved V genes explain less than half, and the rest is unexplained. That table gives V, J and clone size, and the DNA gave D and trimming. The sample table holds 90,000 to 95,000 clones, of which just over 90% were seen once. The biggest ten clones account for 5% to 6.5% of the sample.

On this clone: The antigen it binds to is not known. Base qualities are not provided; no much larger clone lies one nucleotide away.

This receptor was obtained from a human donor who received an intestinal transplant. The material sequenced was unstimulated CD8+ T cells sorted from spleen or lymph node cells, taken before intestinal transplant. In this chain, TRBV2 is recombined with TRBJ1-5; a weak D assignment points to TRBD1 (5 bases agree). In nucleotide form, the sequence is TGTGCCTCCCAGACAGACCCATATAGCAATCAGCCCCAGCATTTT. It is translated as CASQTDPYSNQPQHF.